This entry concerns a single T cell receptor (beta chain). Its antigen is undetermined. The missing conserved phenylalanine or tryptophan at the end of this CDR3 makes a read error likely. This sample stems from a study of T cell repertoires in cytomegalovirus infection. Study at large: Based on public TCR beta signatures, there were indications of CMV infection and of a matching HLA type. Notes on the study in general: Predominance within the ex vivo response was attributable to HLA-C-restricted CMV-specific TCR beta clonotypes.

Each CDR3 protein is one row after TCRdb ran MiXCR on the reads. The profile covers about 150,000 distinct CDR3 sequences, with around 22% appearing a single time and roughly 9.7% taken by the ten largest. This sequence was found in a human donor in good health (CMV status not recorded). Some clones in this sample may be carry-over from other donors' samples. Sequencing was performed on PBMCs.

As DNA, the CDR3 is TGTGCCAGCAGTTTCCGGCAGGGTGAAAAACTGTTTCTT. Protein product: CASSFRQGEKLFL. This chain connects TRBV27 to TRBJ1-4; possible D gene TRBD1, 5 bases. Between the trimmed V and J ends, which lost 3 bases and 7 bases, there was a span of 9 bases. CDR1 is MNHEY, CDR2 SMNVEV, per germline (reference sequence). The CDR3 is made up of 13 amino acids.